The T cell receptor beta chain under discussion was sequenced for a study of T-cell reconstitution after alpha-beta-depleted transplantation in children. This clonotype was counted a few times. Its antigen remains unidentified. The CDR3 covers 13 residues. The V end was cut by 5 bases, the J end by 3 bases, with 11 bases between. The TCRbeta library was prepared with unique molecular identifiers. TCRdb redid the calling of the PCR reads with MiXCR, one entry per CDR3 protein. Here the sample spans 500,000 to 650,000 distinct CDR3 sequences, 10% to 12% being singletons. Study results and limitations: After transplant, at about two months, alpha-beta T cells were reportedly derived from several hundred expanded graft clones. At day 60, the high TCRbeta diversity found in some patients originated from recipient T cells and thymic progenitors that had survived. Among T cells one year after transplant, newly produced cells accounted for most counts and diversity.

The receptor was isolated from a female patient aged 2-10 years who had a stem cell transplant for aplastic anemia, so the T cells may come from the graft donor. The chain is built from TRBV12-3 or TRBV12-4 and TRBJ2-7; D unresolved. This specimen was PBMCs, mostly from graft donor cells, taken 180 days after TCRalphabeta/CD19-depleted stem cell transplant. CDR3 DNA sequence: TGTGCCAGCAGTCCCCCCCCATACTACGAGCAGTACTTC. Translated, it gives CASSPPPYYEQYF.